These 5 T cell receptor beta chains share one sample of origin, sequenced in a study of identical twins. TCRdb reprocessed the 5' RACE reads via MiXCR and lists one record per CDR3 protein. The sample consists of just under 550,000 distinct CDR3 sequences, nearly 15% of them appearing once. The same specimen was also included in a second study, on yellow fever vaccine responses in identical twins.

The sequencing sample was made of CD4+ T cells sorted from blood. These receptors came from a woman younger than 35 in good health.

There are a few counts of this clonotype. The CDR3 reads CASSLGVAGGIGELFF. CDR3 nucleotide sequence: TGTGCCAGCAGTTTAGGTGTCGCGGGAGGGATCGGGGAGCTGTTTTTT. The rearrangement joins TRBV12-3 or TRBV12-4 to TRBJ2-2; 9 positions agree with TRBD2. This CDR3 contains 16 residues. V gave up 1 base and J gave up 7 bases; unmatched junction bases: 7.

The chain is built from TRBV5-1 and TRBJ2-6, with TRBD2 identical over 7 bases. V was pared by 2 bases and J by 8 bases, with 13 bases of the junction left unmatched. CDR1 SGHRS and CDR2 YFSETQ come from the germline V gene. The CDR3 contains 17 residues. Here the CDR3 reads CASSFGPFKGGTNVLTF. The CDR3 DNA is TGCGCCAGCAGCTTTGGGCCTTTTAAGGGAGGGACCAACGTCCTGACTTTC.

The chain carries TRBV7-9 and TRBJ1-1; D uncertain. Trimming left V 3 bases short and J 3 bases short, with 11 bases between. In germline, CDR1 is SEHNR, CDR2 FQNEAQ (reference sequence). This CDR3 is built from 14 residues. The CDR3 DNA is TGTGCCAGCAGCTTTGGTCAAGTAGACACTGAAGCTTTCTTT. As protein: CASSFGQVDTEAFF.

The chain has TRBV24-1 and TRBJ2-3; a weak D match, TRBD2 (6 bases). CDR3 size: 14 residues. Trimming cost V 7 bases and J 2 bases, with 12 bases left between them. Germline V gene sequence: CDR1 KGHDR, CDR2 SFDVKD. CDR3 loop: CATSPGSTTDTQYF. The DNA of the CDR3 is TGTGCCACCAGCCCCGGGAGCACCACAGATACGCAGTATTTT.

The J gene is TRBJ2-3, the V gene TRBV5-1, with TRBD2 matching over 9 bases. The CDR3 spans 17 residues. Germline V lookup: CDR1 SGHRS, CDR2 YFSETQ. The J segment lost 0 bases and the V segment lost 4 bases, leaving 9 bases of the junction unmatched. The DNA for the CDR3 is TGCGCCAGCAGCCCCGGAGCTAGCGGGACTAGCACAGATACGCAGTATTTT. It translates to CASSPGASGTSTDTQYF.